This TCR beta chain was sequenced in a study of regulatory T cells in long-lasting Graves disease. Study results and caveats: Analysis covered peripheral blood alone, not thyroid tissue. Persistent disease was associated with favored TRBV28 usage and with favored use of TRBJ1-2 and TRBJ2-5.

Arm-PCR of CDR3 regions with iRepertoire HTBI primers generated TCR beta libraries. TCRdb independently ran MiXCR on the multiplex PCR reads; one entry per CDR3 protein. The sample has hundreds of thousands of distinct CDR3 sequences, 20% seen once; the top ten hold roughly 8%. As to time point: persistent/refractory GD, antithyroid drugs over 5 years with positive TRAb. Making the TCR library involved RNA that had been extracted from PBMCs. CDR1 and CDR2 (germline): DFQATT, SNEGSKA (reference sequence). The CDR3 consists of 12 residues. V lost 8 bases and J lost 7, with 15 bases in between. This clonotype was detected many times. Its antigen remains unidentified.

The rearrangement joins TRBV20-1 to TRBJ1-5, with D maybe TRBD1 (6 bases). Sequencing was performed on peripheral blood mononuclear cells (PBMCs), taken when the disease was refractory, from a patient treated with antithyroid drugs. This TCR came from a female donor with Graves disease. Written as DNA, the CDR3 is TGCAGTTCTTACAGGCAGGGGCAGCCCCAGCATTTT. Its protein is CSSYRQGQPQHF.